Below, 14 T cell receptor beta chains from the same sample are listed, as sequenced in a study of regulatory T cells in long-lasting Graves disease. Time point meaning: newly diagnosed GD, antithyroid drugs for less than 3 months. The TCR library was prepared using RNA isolated from PBMCs. Arm-PCR of CDR3 regions and iRepertoire HTBI primers were used to build TCR beta libraries. One entry per CDR3 protein, called by TCRdb with MiXCR from the multiplex PCR reads. The sample consists of over 400,000 distinct CDR3 sequences, approximately 15% of them appearing once. The sample was also reused in another study, on T cells in Graves' hyperthyroidism and ophthalmopathy.

The sequenced sample was peripheral blood mononuclear cells (PBMCs), obtained at new diagnosis, from a patient treated with antithyroid drugs. The receptors come from a woman aged 45-65 years with Graves disease.

This clonotype was recorded many times. The genes are TRBV27 and TRBJ2-2; D gene unclear. The germline V gene encodes CDR1 MNHEY and CDR2 SMNVEV (reference sequence). The V end was cut by 2 bases, the J end by 1 base, with 5 bases between. This CDR3 is 14 amino acids long. In DNA, the CDR3 is TGTGCCAGCAGTTTAAGCCTGAACACCGGGGAGCTGTTTTTT. Its protein is CASSLSLNTGELFF.

Points on this clonotype: Since a much larger clone is just one base distant, this may be a read error. The V gene is TRBV7-9, the J gene TRBJ2-7, with a tentative D call TRBD1 (6 bases). In germline, CDR1 is SEHNR, CDR2 FQNEAQ (reference sequence). The CDR3 covers 14 residues. As DNA, the CDR3 is TGTGCCAGCGGCTTCGGTGACAGGCCCTACGAGCAGTACTTC. It translates to CASGFGDRPYEQYF.

This clonotype appeared once. This may arise from a read error, as a much more abundant clone is one base away. The chain recombines TRBV28 with TRBJ2-3; TRBD2 aligns across 7 bases. TRBJ2-7 explains the end of the DNA better; the J call may be wrong. CDR1 MDHEN and CDR2 SYDVKM come from the germline V gene. This CDR3 has 16 residues. DNA of the CDR3: TGTGCCAGCAGTCCCCGGCGGGGAGGGCTAATGTGGGGGCAGTACTTC. Translated, it gives CASSPRRGGLMWGQYF.

The chain has TRBV30 and TRBJ1-2; TRBD1 agrees at 7 bases. CDR3 size: 12 residues. V trimming: 8 bases; J trimming: 3 bases; junction bases outside the gene matches: 6. Germline lookup yields CDR1 GTSNPN and CDR2 SVGIG (reference sequence). The CDR3 DNA reads as TGTGCCGAAACAGGGGAGGACTATGGCTACACCTTC. It codes for CAETGEDYGYTF.

Points on this clonotype: A read error is possible here, since a much larger clone lies one base away. This chain connects TRBV11-3 to TRBJ1-1; D gene uncertain. With 3 bases removed from V and 1 base from J, the gap between germline ends came to 9 bases. The CDR3 has 14 amino acids. Germline CDR1 and CDR2: SGHNT and YENEEA. The CDR3 sequence: CASSFGIRNTEAFF. CDR3 nucleotides: TGTGCCAGCAGCTTCGGAATAAGGAACACTGAAGCTTTCTTT.

This clonotype has more than one count but fewer than ten. The CDR3, as DNA: TGCGCCAGCAGCTTCTTGGGTCAGGGGAACACCGGGGAGCTGTTTTTT. Translated: CASSFLGQGNTGELFF. The rearrangement links TRBV5-1 to TRBJ2-2; TRBD1 might be the D (5 bases). CDR1 and CDR2 from the germline V gene are SGHRS and YFSETQ. V shed 2 bases and J shed 1 base, with 12 bases lying between them. This CDR3 has 16 amino acids.

In this sample, this clonotype turned up many times. The chain combines TRBV6-1 with TRBJ2-1; no firm D call. In germline, CDR1 is MNHNS, CDR2 SASEGT. The CDR3 extends over 12 amino acids. V lost 3 bases and J 4 bases, leaving 4 bases between the germline ends. CDR3 DNA sequence: TGTGCCAGCAGTGAGGGGTACAATGAGCAGTTCTTC. As protein: CASSEGYNEQFF.

This clonotype was observed a handful of times. At one end, the junction sequence differs from germline, possibly due to a read error. V and J are TRBV12-3 or TRBV12-4 and TRBJ1-2; D possibly corresponds to TRBD1 (5 bases). The CDR3 length is 14 residues. CDR3 loop: CAGSQGIANYGYTF. CDR3 coding DNA: TGTGCCGGCAGCCAGGGTATTGCTAACTATGGCTACACCTTC.

V usage is TRBV3-1 and J usage is TRBJ2-7; 8 positions agree with TRBD2. This CDR3 comprises 15 residues. CDR1 is LGHDT and CDR2 is YNNKEL in the germline V gene (reference sequence). V trimming: 1 base; J trimming: 0 bases; junction bases outside the gene matches: 2. CDR3 in amino acids: CASSQGSGNSYEQYF. The CDR3 bases are TGTGCCAGCAGCCAAGGTAGCGGGAACTCCTACGAGCAGTACTTC.

In its sample, this clonotype was seen many times. The chain has TRBV11-2 and TRBJ2-7; D gene ambiguous. CDR3 size: 12 residues. The germline CDR1 and CDR2 sequences are SGHAT and FQNNGV. V shed 1 base and J shed 13 bases, with 14 bases lying between them. The CDR3 sequence is CASSLGGTEEYF. CDR3 coding DNA: TGTGCCAGCAGCTTAGGAGGTACTGAAGAATACTTC. Variable domain in full (rest from reference TRBV11-2 and TRBJ2-7): EAGVAQSPRYKIIEKRQSVAFWCNPISGHATLYWYQQILGQGPKLLIQFQNNGVVDDSQLPKDRFSAERLKGVDSTLKIQPAKLEDSAVYLCASSLGGTEEYFGPGTRLTVT.

This clonotype showed up many times. The chain combines TRBV11-2 with TRBJ1-4, with unresolved D. Germline CDR1 and CDR2: SGHAT and FQNNGV. The CDR3 totals 13 residues. V was shortened by 5 bases and J by 5 bases, with 9 bases between the two germline ends. The CDR3 region is CASSQPLNEKLFF. In nucleotides, the CDR3 is TGTGCCAGCAGCCAACCCTTAAATGAAAAACTGTTTTTT.

The CDR3 DNA reads as TGTGCCTGGGGTCCAACAGGGGGCGAGCAGTACTTC. It specifies CAWGPTGGEQYF. This rearrangement joins TRBV30 to TRBJ2-7; TRBD1 matches at 8 bases. The CDR3 length is 12 residues. Germline CDR1 reads GTSNPN; CDR2 reads SVGIG (reference sequence). The ends lost 5 bases at V and 6 bases at J; junction bases unmatched: 6.

This sequence joins TRBV6-6 and TRBJ1-4; D call uncertain. CDR3 length: 17 amino acids. CDR1 and CDR2 (germline): MNHNY, SVGAGI (reference sequence). Trimming removed 0 bases at V and 2 bases at J, with 13 bases between. The CDR3 here is CASSYSLARGTNEKLFF. CDR3 sequence (DNA): TGTGCCAGCAGTTACTCGTTGGCTCGAGGGACTAATGAAAAACTGTTTTTT.

This clonotype came up many times. The chain has TRBV28 and TRBJ2-7, with a possible D match to TRBD1 (6 bases). The V gene's germline CDR1 is MDHEN and CDR2 SYDVKM. V was shortened by 7 bases and J by 4 bases, with 20 bases between the two germline ends. The CDR3 spans 15 residues. In nucleotides, the CDR3 is TGTGCCAGCACCACCGGGCAGGGGCCCAATTACGAGCAGTACTTC. Translated, it gives CASTTGQGPNYEQYF.